This TCR beta chain came from a study of T cells expressing NK-cell markers. The wider study: Within the sequenced cohort of eight donors, seven exhibited HCMV seropositivity and one was seronegative. Study-level findings and limits: Once again these clonotypes came out on top in the CD3+CD56-NKG2C+ fraction of several donors.

Turning to this clonotype: Its antigen is undetermined.

A 5'RACE template switching approach incorporating UMIs was used to make TCR beta cDNA. TCRdb reanalyzed the 5' RACE reads, giving one entry per CDR3 protein sequence and no DNA. The ten most abundant clones cover around a tenth of a sample with about 390,000 distinct CDR3 sequences. The CDR3 extends over 15 amino acids. Germline lookup yields CDR1 SGHNT and CDR2 YYREEE (reference sequence). Sequencing used blood T cells: a sorted CD56 or NKG2C T cell subset, CD4+ or CD8+ T cells, or bulk PBMC T cells (not recorded which). This receptor was taken from a woman aged 45-65 years in good health. The chain employs TRBV5-4 and TRBJ2-5; lacking DNA, the TRBD1 call made by TCRdb goes unchecked. CDR3 sequence: CASSPWTGAQETQYF. The entire variable domain, with the rest obtained from reference TRBV5-4 and TRBJ2-5, is as follows: ETGVTQSPTHLIKTRGQQVTLRCSSQSGHNTVSWYQQALGQGPQFIFQYYREEENGRGNFPPRFSGLQFPNYSSELNVNALELDDSALYLCASSPWTGAQETQYFGPGTRLLVL.